Presented here are 29 T cell receptor beta chains from one specimen sequenced in a study of vaccination and CD4 T cells after COVID-19. TCRdb reanalysed the PCR reads using MiXCR and keeps one entry per CDR3 protein. This table has around 30,000 distinct CDR3 sequences, roughly 50% appearing once. Time point indicated: late sampling 161 to 241 days after vaccination in a few convalescent patients. Sequencing used CD4+ T cells from blood, obtained about 7 months after SARS-CoV-2 vaccination. The source is a human donor who had recovered from COVID-19.

This clonotype was seen only a few times. V is TRBV27 and J is TRBJ2-5, with D maybe TRBD2 (6 bases). The germline gives CDR1 MNHEY, CDR2 SMNVEV (reference sequence). With 5 bases removed from V and 3 bases from J, the gap between germline ends came to 10 bases. The CDR3 runs to 13 residues. The CDR3 region has the DNA TGTGCCAGCAGTGAACTAGCCGAAGAGACCCAGTACTTC. Its translation is CASSELAEETQYF.

The chain carries TRBV28 and TRBJ1-3; unclear D gene. Per germline, CDR1 MDHEN and CDR2 SYDVKM. Trimming cost V 6 bases and J 1 base, with 10 bases left between them. The CDR3 sequence is 14 residues long. Written as DNA, the CDR3 is TGTGCCAGCAGAGTAATAGGGTCTGGAAACACCATATATTTT. It yields the protein CASRVIGSGNTIYF.

The V call is TRBV11-1, the J call TRBJ2-1; no definite D call. In germline, CDR1 is SGHAT, CDR2 FQDESV (reference sequence). Between the trimmed V and J ends, which lost 1 base and 4 bases, there was a span of 11 bases. This CDR3 spans 15 amino acids. CDR3 nucleotide sequence: TGTGCCAGCAGCTTAGAGGGCGGAAGTTACAATGAGCAGTTCTTC. As protein: CASSLEGGSYNEQFF.

This chain uses TRBV28 with TRBJ2-7; 7 bases fit TRBD2. The germline V gene has CDR1 MDHEN and CDR2 SYDVKM. CDR3 length: 12 residues. J lost 4 bases, V lost 8 bases, and 5 bases had no gene match. The CDR3 spells CASRGGSYEQYF. As DNA, the CDR3 is TGTGCCAGCCGGGGCGGGAGTTACGAGCAGTACTTC.

The V call is TRBV7-9, the J call TRBJ2-7; D is perhaps TRBD1 (5 bases). This CDR3 spans 17 amino acids. The V end lost 1 base, the J end lost 4 bases, and 20 bases lay between the germline ends. The V gene's germline CDR1 is SEHNR and CDR2 FQNEAQ (reference sequence). CDR3: CASSLGNGAGILYEQYF. For the CDR3, the DNA is TGTGCCAGCAGCTTAGGAAACGGCGCAGGGATACTATACGAGCAGTACTTC.

This clonotype came up a few times. This chain links TRBV7-9 with TRBJ2-3; unclear D gene. Trimming left V 8 bases short and J 0 bases short, with 15 bases between. The CDR3 runs to 15 residues. Germline lookup yields CDR1 SEHNR and CDR2 FQNEAQ (reference sequence). CDR3 nucleotide sequence: TGTGCCAGCGGATTAGGGCTGGCTAGCACAGATACGCAGTATTTT. This codes for CASGLGLASTDTQYF. Together with reference TRBV7-9 and TRBJ2-3, the CDR3 gives the full variable domain: DTGVSQNPRHKITKRGQNVTFRCDPISEHNRLYWYRQTLGQGPEFLTYFQNEAQLEKSRLLSDRFSAERPKGSFSTLEIQRTEQGDSAMYLCASGLGLASTDTQYFGPGTRLTVL.

This clonotype has just a few counts. The rearrangement uses TRBV15 and TRBJ2-2; D uncertain. V shed 0 bases and J shed 13 bases, with 9 bases lying between them. This CDR3 has 12 amino acids. CDR1 and CDR2 (germline): LNHNV, YYDKDF (reference sequence). The CDR3 here is CATSRDSFLLFF. CDR3 nucleotide sequence: TGTGCCACCAGCAGAGATTCATTTCTGCTGTTTTTT.

Sample share makes this clonotype medium-sized. V gene TRBV20-1 combines with J gene TRBJ2-4; TRBD2 aligns across 10 bases. J lost 11 bases, V lost 4 bases, and 14 bases had no gene match. CDR1 is DFQATT and CDR2 is SNEGSKA in the germline V gene (reference sequence). This CDR3 spans 15 amino acids. CDR3 DNA sequence: TGCAGTGCTACGGGGGCCCTAGCGGGAGCGGTCTTTCAGTACTTC. Protein sequence: CSATGALAGAVFQYF.

This clonotype was seen a handful of times. The gene calls are TRBV20-1 and TRBJ1-2; no clear D. The CDR3 runs 15 residues. Trimming cost V 3 bases and J 0 bases, with 14 bases left between them. Germline lookup yields CDR1 DFQATT and CDR2 SNEGSKA (reference sequence). This CDR3 reads CSARAPDKTNYGYTF. The CDR3 region has the DNA TGCAGTGCTAGGGCCCCCGACAAGACTAACTATGGCTACACCTTC.

The genes are TRBV6-1 and TRBJ2-5; 8 nucleotides align to TRBD2. With 6 bases clipped from V and 4 bases from J, the junction kept 10 bases outside the gene matches. This CDR3 is 15 amino acids long. Germline loops: CDR1 MNHNS, CDR2 SASEGT. Written as DNA, the CDR3 is TGTGCCAGCAGCGGGAGGGAGGGACTACGAGAGACCCAGTACTTC. Protein sequence: CASSGREGLRETQYF.

This clonotype was seen more than once but under ten times. V usage is TRBV20-1 and J usage is TRBJ1-5; D is perhaps TRBD1 (6 bases). The germline CDR1 and CDR2 sequences are DFQATT and SNEGSKA (reference sequence). The CDR3 is 15 amino acids. V was trimmed by 0 bases and J by 5 bases, leaving 14 bases between them. This chain's CDR3 is CSARDLGRGDQPQHF. Written as DNA, the CDR3 is TGCAGTGCTAGAGATCTAGGCAGGGGAGATCAGCCCCAGCATTTT.

This clonotype was counted once. The genes are TRBV20-1 and TRBJ2-1, with D maybe TRBD2 (6 bases). Trimming took 6 bases from V and 2 from J, leaving 20 bases between them. The germline CDR1 and CDR2 sequences are DFQATT and SNEGSKA (reference sequence). CDR3 length: 16 amino acids. CDR3 nucleotides: TGCAGTGCCGTAAAGGGAGGTAGCAGAACCTACAATGAGCAGTTCTTC. Its translation is CSAVKGGSRTYNEQFF.

V gene TRBV7-8 combines with J gene TRBJ2-7; 10 bases line up with TRBD2. The V and J ends lost 3 bases and 9 bases, in that order; junction bases with no gene match: 11. The CDR3 has 15 residues. Per the germline V gene, CDR1 is SGHVS and CDR2 is FQNEAQ. For the CDR3, the DNA is TGTGCCAGCAGCTTGAAAACTAGCGGGGACCTTGGGCAGTACTTC. It yields the protein CASSLKTSGDLGQYF.

This CDR3 reads CASSRTDTSPDTQYF. The CDR3 DNA reads as TGTGCCAGCAGCAGGACTGATACCAGCCCCGATACGCAGTATTTT. The rearrangement joins TRBV7-9 to TRBJ2-3, with a possible D match to TRBD2 (5 bases). This CDR3 has 15 residues. CDR1 and CDR2 (germline): SEHNR, FQNEAQ (reference sequence). V gave up 5 bases and J gave up 6 bases, with 18 bases separating them.

The chain combines TRBV6-1 with TRBJ2-7, with TRBD1 identical over 8 bases. The CDR3 length is 16 residues. The junction had 7 bases not matched to a gene; V was cut back by 0 bases and J by 3 bases. Germline-derived CDR1 and CDR2 are MNHNS and SASEGT. CDR3 sequence: CASSEALTGGFYEQYF. Written as DNA, the CDR3 is TGTGCCAGCAGTGAAGCCTTAACAGGGGGATTCTACGAGCAGTACTTC.

This chain connects TRBV20-1 to TRBJ2-4; possible D gene TRBD2, 5 bases. This CDR3 has 13 residues. Trimming shortened V by 4 bases and J by 7 bases, and 14 bases separated the two germline ends. CDR1 DFQATT and CDR2 SNEGSKA come from the germline V gene (reference sequence). In DNA, the CDR3 is TGCAGTGCTACCCTTGGGTCGGGGAACATTCAGTACTTC. This translates into CSATLGSGNIQYF.

The rearrangement uses TRBV28 and TRBJ2-3, with TRBD2 identical over 11 bases. Losses at the gene ends were 3 bases for V and 4 bases for J; bases not matched to a gene: 12. The V gene's germline CDR1 is MDHEN and CDR2 SYDVKM. The CDR3 totals 18 residues. The CDR3 loop is CASSFLYSSSGRSDTQYF. CDR3 bases: TGTGCCAGCAGTTTTTTATATTCCTCTAGCGGGAGGTCAGATACGCAGTATTTT.

The chain couples TRBV7-3 to TRBJ1-1; 9 bases agree with TRBD1. Trimming removed 3 bases from V and 8 bases from J; junction bases left unmatched: 4. The CDR3 is 13 residues long. CDR1 SGHTA and CDR2 FQGTGA come from the germline V gene. The CDR3 DNA reads TGTGCCAGCAGCTTCTACGGACAGGGGGAAGCTTTCTTT. Translated: CASSFYGQGEAFF.

The chain uses TRBV2 and TRBJ2-3, with a tentative D call TRBD1 (6 bases). Germline V lookup: CDR1 SNHLY, CDR2 FYNNEI. This CDR3 comprises 13 residues. V was shortened by 4 bases and J by 1 base, with 6 bases between the two germline ends. CDR3 bases: TGTGCCAGCAGTGGACAGGGCACAGATACGCAGTATTTT. This sequence encodes CASSGQGTDTQYF.

The chain has TRBV15 and TRBJ1-2; no reliable D call. CDR3 length equals 15 residues. CDR1 LNHNV and CDR2 YYDKDF come from the germline V gene (reference sequence). V was pared by 1 base and J by 8 bases, with 17 bases between. CDR3 protein: CATSRVRTGNRGYTF. The CDR3, as DNA: TGTGCCACCAGCAGAGTTCGGACGGGAAACAGAGGCTACACCTTC.

This chain uses TRBV20-1 with TRBJ2-7, with D uncertain. V lost 0 bases and J lost 2, with 2 bases in between. Germline V gene sequence: CDR1 DFQATT, CDR2 SNEGSKA (reference sequence). The CDR3 contains 11 residues. The CDR3 bases are TGCAGTGCTAGAGAGACCTACGAGCAGTACTTC. It yields the protein CSARETYEQYF.

J is TRBJ2-7 and V is TRBV14; D gene uncertain. V dropped 5 bases and J dropped 7 bases, with 9 bases sitting between them. The germline CDR1 and CDR2 sequences are SGHDN and FVKESK. CDR3 length: 11 residues. Here the CDR3 reads CASSAAFEQYF. In DNA, the CDR3 is TGTGCCAGCAGCGCGGCTTTTGAGCAGTACTTC.

This clonotype was picked up a small number of times. This chain connects TRBV20-1 to TRBJ2-1; TRBD2 aligns across 7 bases. The length of the CDR3 is 12 residues. Germline loops: CDR1 DFQATT, CDR2 SNEGSKA (reference sequence). The V gene end was trimmed by 7 bases and the J gene end by 2 bases; junction bases not matched to a gene: 2. The CDR3 region has the DNA TGCAGTGGGGCGGGAGCCTACAATGAGCAGTTCTTC. Its protein product is CSGAGAYNEQFF.

J is TRBJ2-5 and V is TRBV7-2, with a possible D match to TRBD2 (6 bases). The CDR3 covers 18 residues. Germline V gene data show CDR1 as SGHTA and CDR2 as FQGNSA. Trimming removed 1 base from V and 4 bases from J, with 22 bases in between. CDR3 amino acids: CASSLGGVWEIGRETQYF. CDR3 nucleotides: TGTGCCAGCAGCTTAGGGGGGGTGTGGGAAATAGGCAGAGAGACCCAGTACTTC.

A few counts support this clonotype. V gene TRBV7-9 combines with J gene TRBJ2-2, with D maybe TRBD1 (5 bases). CDR3 length equals 14 residues. Trimming pared 4 bases from V and 7 bases from J, leaving 13 bases between. Germline assignment: CDR1 SEHNR and CDR2 FQNEAQ (reference sequence). The CDR3, as DNA: TGTGCCAGCAGCTGGAGTTTAGGGGTCGGGGAGCTGTTTTTT. It translates to CASSWSLGVGELFF.

This chain uses TRBV6-1 with TRBJ2-3; 8 bases fit TRBD2. The CDR3 length is 14 residues. The J segment lost 6 bases and the V segment lost 6 bases, leaving 8 bases of the junction unmatched. Germline CDR1 reads MNHNS; CDR2 reads SASEGT. The chain's CDR3 is CASSPAGVRDTQYF. In nucleotides, the CDR3 is TGTGCCAGCAGCCCAGCGGGAGTTCGGGATACGCAGTATTTT.

This clonotype occurred a few times. The chain carries TRBV6-2 or TRBV6-3 and TRBJ1-5; weak D call: TRBD1 (5 bases). Germline V CDR1 and CDR2: MNHEY, SVGEGT. The CDR3 sequence is 18 residues long. Trimming cost V 0 bases and J 4 bases, with 19 bases left between them. CDR3 sequence: CASSYSSFLRGGNQPQHF. DNA of the CDR3: TGTGCCAGCAGTTACTCGAGCTTTCTGAGGGGAGGGAATCAGCCCCAGCATTTT.

This clonotype was seen only a few times. One junction end does not reproduce the germline sequence, and a read error may be involved. In DNA, the CDR3 is TGCACCAGCAGTTTAAGGGGTGGCGATGAGCAGTTCTTC. Protein: CTSSLRGGDEQFF. The chain employs TRBV27 and TRBJ2-1; D perhaps matches TRBD1 (5 bases). The CDR3 spans 13 residues. Germline values: CDR1 MNHEY, CDR2 SMNVEV (reference sequence).

A few counts support this clonotype. The rearrangement uses TRBV7-6 and TRBJ2-5, with 10 bases aligning to TRBD2. Germline CDR1 SGHVS, CDR2 FNYEAQ. V was clipped by 3 bases and J by 5 bases; unmatched bases: 3. The CDR3 contains 14 residues. The CDR3 loop is CASSFLAGDETQYF. The CDR3 nucleotides read TGTGCCAGCAGCTTTCTAGCGGGAGACGAGACCCAGTACTTC.